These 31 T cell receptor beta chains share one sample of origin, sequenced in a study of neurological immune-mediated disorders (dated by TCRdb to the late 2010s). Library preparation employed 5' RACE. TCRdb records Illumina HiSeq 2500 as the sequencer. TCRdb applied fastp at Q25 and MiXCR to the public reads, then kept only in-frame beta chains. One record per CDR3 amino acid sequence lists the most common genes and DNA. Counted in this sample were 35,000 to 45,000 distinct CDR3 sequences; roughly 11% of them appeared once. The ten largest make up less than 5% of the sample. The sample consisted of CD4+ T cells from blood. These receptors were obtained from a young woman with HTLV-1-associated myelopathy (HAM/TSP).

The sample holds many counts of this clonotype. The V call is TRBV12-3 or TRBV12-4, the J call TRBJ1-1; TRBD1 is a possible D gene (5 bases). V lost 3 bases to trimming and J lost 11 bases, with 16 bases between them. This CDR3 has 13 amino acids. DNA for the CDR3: TGTGCCAGCAGTTTTTGGGACCAAGGGTTGGCTTTCTTT. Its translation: CASSFWDQGLAFF.

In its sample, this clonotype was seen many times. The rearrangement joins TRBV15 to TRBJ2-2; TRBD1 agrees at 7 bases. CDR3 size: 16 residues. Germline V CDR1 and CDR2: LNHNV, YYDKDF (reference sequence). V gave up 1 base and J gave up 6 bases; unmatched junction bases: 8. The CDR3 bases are TGTGCCACCAGCAGAGGACAGGGAAGGAGTTCCGGGGAGCTGTTTTTT. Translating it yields CATSRGQGRSSGELFF.

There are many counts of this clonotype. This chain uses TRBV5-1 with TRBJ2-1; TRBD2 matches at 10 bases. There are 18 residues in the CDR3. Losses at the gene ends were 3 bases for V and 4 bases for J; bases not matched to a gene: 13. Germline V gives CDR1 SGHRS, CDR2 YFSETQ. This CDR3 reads CASSSANQRAGGYNEQFF. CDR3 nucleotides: TGCGCCAGCAGCTCGGCCAACCAAAGAGCGGGGGGGTACAATGAGCAGTTCTTC.

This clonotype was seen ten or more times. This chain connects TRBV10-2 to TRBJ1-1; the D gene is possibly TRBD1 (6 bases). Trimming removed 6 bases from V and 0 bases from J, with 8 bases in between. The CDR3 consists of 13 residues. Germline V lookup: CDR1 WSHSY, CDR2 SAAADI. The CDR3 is CASRQGMNTEAFF. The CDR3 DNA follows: TGCGCCAGCAGACAGGGAATGAACACTGAAGCTTTCTTT.

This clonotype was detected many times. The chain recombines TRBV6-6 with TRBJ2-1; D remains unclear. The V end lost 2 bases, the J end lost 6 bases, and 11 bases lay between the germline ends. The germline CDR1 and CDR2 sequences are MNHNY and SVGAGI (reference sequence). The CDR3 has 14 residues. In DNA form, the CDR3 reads TGTGCCAGCAGTTACGGAAAAGGGCCCAATGAGCAGTTCTTC. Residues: CASSYGKGPNEQFF.

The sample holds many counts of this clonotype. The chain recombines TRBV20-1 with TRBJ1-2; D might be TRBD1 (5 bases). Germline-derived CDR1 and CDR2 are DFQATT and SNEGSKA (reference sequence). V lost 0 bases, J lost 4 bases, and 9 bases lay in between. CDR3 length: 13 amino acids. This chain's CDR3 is CSARDGGVYGYTF. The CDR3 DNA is TGCAGTGCTAGAGATGGGGGGGTCTATGGCTACACCTTC.

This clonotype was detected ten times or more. The CDR3 is CASSVAGTSESTDTQYF. CDR3 in DNA: TGTGCCAGCAGCGTAGCCGGGACTAGCGAAAGCACAGATACGCAGTATTTT. V gene TRBV9 combines with J gene TRBJ2-3; 10 nucleotides line up with TRBD2. V lost 0 bases to trimming and J lost 0 bases; unmatched junction nucleotides: 4. From germline, CDR1 is SGDLS and CDR2 YYNGEE. The CDR3 spans 17 residues.

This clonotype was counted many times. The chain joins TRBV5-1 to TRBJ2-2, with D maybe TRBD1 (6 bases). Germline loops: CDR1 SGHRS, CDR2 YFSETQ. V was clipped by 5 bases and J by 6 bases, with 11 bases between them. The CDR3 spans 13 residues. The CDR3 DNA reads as TGCGCCAGCAGGGGCCCAGGGGCCGGGGAGCTGTTTTTT. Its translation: CASRGPGAGELFF.

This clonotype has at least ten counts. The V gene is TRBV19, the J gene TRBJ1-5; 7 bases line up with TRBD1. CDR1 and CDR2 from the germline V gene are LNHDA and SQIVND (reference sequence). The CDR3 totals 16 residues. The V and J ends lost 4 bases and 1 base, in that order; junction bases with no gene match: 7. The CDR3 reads CASSSRTGRSNQPQHF. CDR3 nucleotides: TGTGCCAGTAGTAGCAGGACAGGTAGAAGCAATCAGCCCCAGCATTTT.

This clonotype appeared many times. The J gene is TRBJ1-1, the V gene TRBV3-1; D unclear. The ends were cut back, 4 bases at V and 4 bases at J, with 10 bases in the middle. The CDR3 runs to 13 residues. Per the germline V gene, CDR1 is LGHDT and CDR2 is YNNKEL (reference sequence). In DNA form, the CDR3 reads TGTGCCAGCAGCCGGCCGGCCAGCACTGAAGCTTTCTTT. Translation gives CASSRPASTEAFF. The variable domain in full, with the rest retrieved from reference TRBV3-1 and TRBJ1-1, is DTAVSQTPKYLVTQMGNDKSIKCEQNLGHDTMYWYKQDSKKFLKIMFSYNNKELIINETVPNRFSPKSPDKAHLNLHINSLELGDSAVYFCASSRPASTEAFFGQGTRLTVV.

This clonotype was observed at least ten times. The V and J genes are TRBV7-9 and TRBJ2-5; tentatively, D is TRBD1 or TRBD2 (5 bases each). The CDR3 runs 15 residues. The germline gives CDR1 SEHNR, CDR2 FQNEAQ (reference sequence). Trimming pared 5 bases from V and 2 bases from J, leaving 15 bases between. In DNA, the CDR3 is TGTGCCAGCAGCATTGAGGGGATCGGGCAAGAGACCCAGTACTTC. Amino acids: CASSIEGIGQETQYF.

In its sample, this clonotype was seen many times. The CDR3 DNA sequence: TGTGCCAGCAGCCGATACAGGGCCTCCGAGCAGTACTTC. Encoded protein: CASSRYRASEQYF. The genes are TRBV7-3 and TRBJ2-7; TRBD1 is a possible D gene (6 bases). This CDR3 spans 13 amino acids. V lost 5 bases, J lost 6 bases, and 14 bases lay in between. Germline CDR1 SGHTA, CDR2 FQGTGA.

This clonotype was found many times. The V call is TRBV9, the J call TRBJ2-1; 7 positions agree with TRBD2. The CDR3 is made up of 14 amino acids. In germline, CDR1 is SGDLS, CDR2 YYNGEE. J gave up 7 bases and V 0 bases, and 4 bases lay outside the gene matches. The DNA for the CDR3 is TGTGCCAGCAGCGTAGCGGGGGGATTAAATGAGCAGTTCTTC. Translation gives CASSVAGGLNEQFF.

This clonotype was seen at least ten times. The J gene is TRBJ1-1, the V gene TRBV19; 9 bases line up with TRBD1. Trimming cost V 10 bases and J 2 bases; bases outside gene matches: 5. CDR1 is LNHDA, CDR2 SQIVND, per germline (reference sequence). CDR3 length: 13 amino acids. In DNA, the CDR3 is TGTGCCACCGGGACAGGGCACAACACTGAAGCTTTCTTT. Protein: CATGTGHNTEAFF.

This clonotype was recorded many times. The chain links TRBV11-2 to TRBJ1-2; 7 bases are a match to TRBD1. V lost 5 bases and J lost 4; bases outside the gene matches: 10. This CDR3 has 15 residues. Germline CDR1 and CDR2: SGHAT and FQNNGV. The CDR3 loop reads CASSRGGPLGYGYTF. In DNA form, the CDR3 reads TGTGCCAGCAGCCGAGGGGGCCCTTTGGGCTATGGCTACACCTTC.

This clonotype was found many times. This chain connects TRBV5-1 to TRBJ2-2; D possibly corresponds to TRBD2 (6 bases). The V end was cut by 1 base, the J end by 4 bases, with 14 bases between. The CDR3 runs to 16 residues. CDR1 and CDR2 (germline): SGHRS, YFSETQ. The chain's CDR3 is CASSLFVGGGTGELFF. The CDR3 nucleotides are TGCGCCAGCAGCTTGTTCGTCGGGGGAGGCACCGGGGAGCTGTTTTTT.

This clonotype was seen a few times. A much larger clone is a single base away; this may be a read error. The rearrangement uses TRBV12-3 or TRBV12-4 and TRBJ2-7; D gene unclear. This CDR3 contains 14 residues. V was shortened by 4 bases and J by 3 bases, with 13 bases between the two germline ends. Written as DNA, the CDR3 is TGTGCCAGCAGTTCTCACCGGGCCGACTACGAGCAGTACTTC. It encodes CASSSHRADYEQYF.

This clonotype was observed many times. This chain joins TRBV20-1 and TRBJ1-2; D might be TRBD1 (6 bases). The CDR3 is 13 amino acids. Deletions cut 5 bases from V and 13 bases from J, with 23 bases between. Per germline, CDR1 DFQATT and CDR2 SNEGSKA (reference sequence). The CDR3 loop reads CSAGETGNLWSTF. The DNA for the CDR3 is TGCAGTGCTGGGGAGACAGGTAACCTGTGGAGCACCTTC.

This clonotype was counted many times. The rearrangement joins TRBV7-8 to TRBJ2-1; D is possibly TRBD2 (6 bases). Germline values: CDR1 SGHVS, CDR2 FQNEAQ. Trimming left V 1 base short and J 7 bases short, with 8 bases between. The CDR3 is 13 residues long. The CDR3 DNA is TGTGCCAGCAGCTTAGTGACTAGAAATGAGCAGTTCTTC. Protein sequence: CASSLVTRNEQFF.

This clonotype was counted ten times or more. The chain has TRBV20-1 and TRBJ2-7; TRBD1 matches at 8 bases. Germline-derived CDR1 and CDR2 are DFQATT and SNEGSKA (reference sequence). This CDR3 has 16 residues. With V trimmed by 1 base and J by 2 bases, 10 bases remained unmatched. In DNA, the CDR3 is TGCAGTGCTAGAGCGGGGCAGGGGGCTAGAACCTACGAGCAGTACTTC. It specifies CSARAGQGARTYEQYF.

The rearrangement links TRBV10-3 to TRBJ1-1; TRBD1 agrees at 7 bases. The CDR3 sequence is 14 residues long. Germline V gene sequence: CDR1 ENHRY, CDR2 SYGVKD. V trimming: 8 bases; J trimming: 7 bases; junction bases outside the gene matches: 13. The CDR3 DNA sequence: TGTGCCATCTCGGGGCACAGGGGTACGGATGAAGCTTTCTTT. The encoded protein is CAISGHRGTDEAFF.

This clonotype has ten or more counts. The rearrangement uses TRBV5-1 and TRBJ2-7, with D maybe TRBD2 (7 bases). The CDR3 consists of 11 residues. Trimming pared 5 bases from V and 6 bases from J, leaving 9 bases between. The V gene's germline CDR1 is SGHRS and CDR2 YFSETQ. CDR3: CASRGGAEQYF. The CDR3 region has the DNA TGCGCCAGCAGGGGGGGGGCCGAGCAGTACTTC.

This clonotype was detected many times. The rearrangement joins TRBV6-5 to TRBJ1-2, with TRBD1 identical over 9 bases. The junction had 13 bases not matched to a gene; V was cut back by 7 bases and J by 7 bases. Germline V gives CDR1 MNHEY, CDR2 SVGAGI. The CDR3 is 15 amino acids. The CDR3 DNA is TGTGCCAGCACCAAAACAGGGGGCGGTGGTGGTGGCTACACCTTC. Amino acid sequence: CASTKTGGGGGGYTF.

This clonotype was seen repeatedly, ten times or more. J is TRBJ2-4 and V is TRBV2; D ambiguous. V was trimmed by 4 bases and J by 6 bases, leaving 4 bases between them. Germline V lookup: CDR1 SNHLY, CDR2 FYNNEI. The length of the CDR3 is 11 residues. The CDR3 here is CASSVLNIQYF. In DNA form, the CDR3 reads TGTGCCAGCAGTGTCTTAAACATTCAGTACTTC.

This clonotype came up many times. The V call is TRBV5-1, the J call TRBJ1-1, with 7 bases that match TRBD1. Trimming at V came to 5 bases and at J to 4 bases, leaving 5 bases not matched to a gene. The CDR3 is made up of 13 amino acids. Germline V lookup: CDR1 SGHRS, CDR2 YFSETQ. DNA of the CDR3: TGCGCCAGCAGTCCTGACAGGGTCACTGAAGCTTTCTTT. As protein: CASSPDRVTEAFF.

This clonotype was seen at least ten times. This chain's CDR3 is CASSSPGTGTGELFF. CDR3 nucleotide sequence: TGTGCCAGCAGTTCCCCCGGGACAGGGACCGGGGAGCTGTTTTTT. The chain links TRBV6-5 to TRBJ2-2; 9 bases line up with TRBD1. Germline CDR1 reads MNHEY; CDR2 reads SVGAGI. The CDR3 extends over 15 amino acids. V shed 4 bases, J shed 5 bases, and the junction held 5 bases outside the gene matches.

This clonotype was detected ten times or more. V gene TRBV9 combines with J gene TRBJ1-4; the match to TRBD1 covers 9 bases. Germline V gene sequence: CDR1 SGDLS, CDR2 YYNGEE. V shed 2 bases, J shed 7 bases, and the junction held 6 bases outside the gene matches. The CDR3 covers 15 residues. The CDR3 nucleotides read TGTGCCAGCAGCGTCGGACAGGGGTGGCGTGAAAAACTGTTTTTT. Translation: CASSVGQGWREKLFF. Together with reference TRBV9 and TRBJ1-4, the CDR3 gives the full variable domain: DSGVTQTPKHLITATGQRVTLRCSPRSGDLSVYWYQQSLDQGLQFLIQYYNGEERAKGNILERFSAQQFPDLHSELNLSSLELGDSALYFCASSVGQGWREKLFFGSGTQLSVL.

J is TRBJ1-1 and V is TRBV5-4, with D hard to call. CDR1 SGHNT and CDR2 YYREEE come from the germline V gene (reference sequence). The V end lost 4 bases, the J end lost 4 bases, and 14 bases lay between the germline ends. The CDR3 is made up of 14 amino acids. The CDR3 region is CASSRPPSGTEAFF. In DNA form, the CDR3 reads TGTGCCAGCAGCCGTCCCCCTTCGGGCACTGAAGCTTTCTTT.

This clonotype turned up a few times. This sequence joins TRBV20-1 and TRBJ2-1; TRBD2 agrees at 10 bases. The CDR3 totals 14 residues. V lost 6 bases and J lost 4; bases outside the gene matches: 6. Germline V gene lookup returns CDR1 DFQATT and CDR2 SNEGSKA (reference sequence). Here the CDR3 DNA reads TGCAGTGCCCAGCGGGGGGGCTGGTACAATGAGCAGTTCTTC. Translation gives CSAQRGGWYNEQFF.

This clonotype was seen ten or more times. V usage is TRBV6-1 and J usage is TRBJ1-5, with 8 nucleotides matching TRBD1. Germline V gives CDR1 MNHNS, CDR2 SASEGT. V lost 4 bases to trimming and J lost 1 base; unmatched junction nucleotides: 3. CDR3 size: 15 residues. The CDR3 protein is CASSARGPSNQPQHF. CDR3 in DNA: TGTGCCAGCAGTGCCAGGGGGCCCAGCAATCAGCCCCAGCATTTT.

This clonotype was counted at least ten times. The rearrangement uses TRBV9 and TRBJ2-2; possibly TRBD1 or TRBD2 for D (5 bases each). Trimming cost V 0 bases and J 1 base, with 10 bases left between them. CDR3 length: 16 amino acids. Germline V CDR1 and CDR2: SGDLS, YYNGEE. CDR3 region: CASSVGDGRNTGELFF. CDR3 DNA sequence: TGTGCCAGCAGCGTAGGGGACGGCAGGAACACCGGGGAGCTGTTTTTT.